This TCR beta chain was obtained from a study of blood T cell repertoires in COVID-19. Measured with immunoSEQ multiplex PCR; TCRdb has only the in-frame clones, and not every one. In the table there are some 300,000 clones, approximately 86% of which are singletons. V lost 6 bases to trimming and J lost 6 bases; unmatched junction nucleotides: 3. This CDR3 comprises 12 residues. In germline, CDR1 is LNHDA, CDR2 SQIVND (reference sequence). This chain joins TRBV19 and TRBJ2-7; 9 bases map to TRBD1. The clonotype was recovered from a woman between 65 and 79 years old with COVID-19, enrolled during active disease. The sample comprised peripheral blood. The CDR3 loop reads CASSTGGAEQYF. DNA for the CDR3: TGTGCCAGTAGCACAGGGGGCGCCGAGCAGTACTTC.